This paragraph covers one T cell receptor beta chain sequence. Antigen specificity is unknown. This sample was taken from a study of CD4 T cells in relation to SARS-CoV-2 and coronaviruses. The wider study: Crossreactive spike epitopes shared across donors were mapped to their HLA restriction. Study-wide results and limits: The cross-reactivity analysis covered only spike protein, not other viral proteins. Samples before the pandemic and after infection were not matched within any donor. In around 67% of donors, memory CD4+ clonotypes crossrecognized SARS-CoV-2 and at least one common cold coronavirus spike.

Before the COVID-19 pandemic, during about 2010-2018, CD4+ T cells were taken from unexposed donors. In germline, CDR1 is MNHEY, CDR2 SMNVEV (reference sequence). V lost 8 bases to trimming and J lost 8 bases; unmatched junction nucleotides: 18. This CDR3 spans 16 amino acids. Measured with immunoSEQ multiplex PCR; TCRdb has only the in-frame clones, and not every one. Among around 70,000 clones listed, 85% to 90% were seen once. The clonotype was recovered from a human donor in good health. The chain has TRBV27 and TRBJ2-3; the match to TRBD2 covers 8 bases. The sequenced sample was memory CD4+ T cells from PBMCs. The CDR3 loop reads CASRSGGGLVGGTQYF. In nucleotides, the CDR3 is TGTGCCAGCCGATCGGGGGGGGGACTAGTGGGCGGTACGCAGTATTTT.